This record looks at one TCR beta chain sequence and its context. Sequenced by immunoSEQ multiplex PCR; TCRdb stores in-frame clones only, minus some. The sample has tens of thousands of clones; 91% are singletons. This record comes from a study of T cell changes during pregnancy in multiple sclerosis. CDR1 is SNHLY, CDR2 FYNNEI, per germline. V was clipped by 5 bases and J by 0 bases, with 12 bases between them. This CDR3 has 15 residues. The material was peripheral blood, obtained after pregnancy. This chain joins TRBV2 and TRBJ2-3, with D possibly matching TRBD2 (5 bases). The sequence was obtained from a female donor in good health, enrolled as a control in a pregnancy study. In nucleotides, the CDR3 is TGTGCCAGCAGTATGAGCGGCACTAGCACAGATACGCAGTATTTT. It specifies CASSMSGTSTDTQYF.